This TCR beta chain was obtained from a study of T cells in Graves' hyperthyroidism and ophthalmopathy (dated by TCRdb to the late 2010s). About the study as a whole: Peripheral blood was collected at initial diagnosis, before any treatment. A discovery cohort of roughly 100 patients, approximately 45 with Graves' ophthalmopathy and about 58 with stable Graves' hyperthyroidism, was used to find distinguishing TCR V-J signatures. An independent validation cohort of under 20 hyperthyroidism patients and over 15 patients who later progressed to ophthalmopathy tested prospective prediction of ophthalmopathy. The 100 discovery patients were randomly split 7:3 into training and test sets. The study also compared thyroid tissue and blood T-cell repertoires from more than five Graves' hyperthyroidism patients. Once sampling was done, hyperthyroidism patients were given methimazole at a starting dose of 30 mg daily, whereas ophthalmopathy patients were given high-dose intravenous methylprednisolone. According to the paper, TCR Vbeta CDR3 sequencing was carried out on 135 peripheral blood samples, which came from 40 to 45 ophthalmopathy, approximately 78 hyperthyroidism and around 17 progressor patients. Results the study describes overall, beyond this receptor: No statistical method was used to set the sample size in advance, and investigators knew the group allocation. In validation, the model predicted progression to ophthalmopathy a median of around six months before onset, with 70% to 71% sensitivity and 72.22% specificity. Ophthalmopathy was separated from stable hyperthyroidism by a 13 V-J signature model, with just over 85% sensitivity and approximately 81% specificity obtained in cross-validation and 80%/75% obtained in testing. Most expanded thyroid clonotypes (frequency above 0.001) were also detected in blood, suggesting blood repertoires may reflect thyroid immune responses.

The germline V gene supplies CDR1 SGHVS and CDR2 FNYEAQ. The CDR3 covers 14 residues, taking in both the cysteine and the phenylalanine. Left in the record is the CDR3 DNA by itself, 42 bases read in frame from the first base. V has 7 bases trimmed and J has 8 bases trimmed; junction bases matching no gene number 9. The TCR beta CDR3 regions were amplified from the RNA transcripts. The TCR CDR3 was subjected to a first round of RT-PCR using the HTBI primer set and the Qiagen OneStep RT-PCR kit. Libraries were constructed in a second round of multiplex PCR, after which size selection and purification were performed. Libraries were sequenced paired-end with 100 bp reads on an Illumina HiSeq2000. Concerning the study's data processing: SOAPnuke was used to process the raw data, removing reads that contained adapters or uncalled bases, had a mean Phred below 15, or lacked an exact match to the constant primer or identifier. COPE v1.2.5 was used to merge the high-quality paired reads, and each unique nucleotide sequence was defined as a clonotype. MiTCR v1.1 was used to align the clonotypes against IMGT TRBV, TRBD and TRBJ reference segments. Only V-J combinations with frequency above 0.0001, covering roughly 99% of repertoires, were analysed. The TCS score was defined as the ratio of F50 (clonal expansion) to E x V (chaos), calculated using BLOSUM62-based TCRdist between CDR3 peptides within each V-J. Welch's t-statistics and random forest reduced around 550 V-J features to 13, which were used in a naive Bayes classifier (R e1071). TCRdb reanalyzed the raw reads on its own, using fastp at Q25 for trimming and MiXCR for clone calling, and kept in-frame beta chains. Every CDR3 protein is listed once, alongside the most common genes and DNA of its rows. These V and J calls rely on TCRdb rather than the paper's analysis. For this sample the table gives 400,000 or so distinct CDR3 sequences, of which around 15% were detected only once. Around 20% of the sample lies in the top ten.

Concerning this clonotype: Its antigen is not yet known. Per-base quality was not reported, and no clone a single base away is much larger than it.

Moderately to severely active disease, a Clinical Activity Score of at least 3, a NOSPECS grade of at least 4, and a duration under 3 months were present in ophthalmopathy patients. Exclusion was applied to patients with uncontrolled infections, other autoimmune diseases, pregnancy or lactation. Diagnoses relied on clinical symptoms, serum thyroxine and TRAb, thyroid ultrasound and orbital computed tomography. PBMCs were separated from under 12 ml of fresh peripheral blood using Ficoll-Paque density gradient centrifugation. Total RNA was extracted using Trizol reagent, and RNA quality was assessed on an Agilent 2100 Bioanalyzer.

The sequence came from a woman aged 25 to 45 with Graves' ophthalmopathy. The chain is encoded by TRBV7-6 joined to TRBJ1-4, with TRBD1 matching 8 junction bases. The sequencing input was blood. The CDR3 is CASKGIRTGEKLFF. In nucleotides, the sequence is TGTGCCAGCAAAGGGATTAGGACAGGGGAAAAACTGTTTTTT.